This record looks at one TCR beta chain sequence and its context. The target antigen is unknown. Blood replicates held 0.5 ug DNA, tumor or normal breast roughly 1.5 ug, two each. The data were produced by immunoSEQ multiplex PCR, yet TCRdb's version contains in-frame clones alone and is incomplete. The sample records approximately 70,000 clones, less than 90% being singletons. The sample originates from a study of early stage breast cancer tumors. Study details: ER+/PR+/HER2- status applied to about 80% of the 16 invasive breast tumors. Whole-study findings and limits: Compared with adjacent normal breast tissue, tumors showed about 2.3-fold greater T cell density and higher clonality. Tumor and normal breast were distinguished via blood comparison in most of the 16 patients.

Trimming at V came to 3 bases and at J to 3 bases, leaving 11 bases not matched to a gene. Per germline, CDR1 GTSNPN and CDR2 SVGIG (reference sequence). The CDR3 covers 15 residues. This TCR was sampled from a person aged 40 to 50 with breast cancer. The material sequenced was blood. J is TRBJ2-7 and V is TRBV30, with TRBD1 matching 7 bases. CDR3 nucleotides: TGTGCCTGGAGCTTACCGGGACAGCTATACTACGAGCAGTACTTC. It specifies CAWSLPGQLYYEQYF.